This TCR beta chain was sequenced for a study of cytomegalovirus exposure and HLA in healthy donors. Study findings and constraints: In vitro work confirmed that a few CMV-associated chains recognize CMV antigens. A prior analysis recorded that most TCR beta V segments were productive about 87% or about 30% of the time. The Asian-associated ancestry cluster reportedly had fewer N-insertions than the approximately 690-donor mean in a later analysis.

Points on this clone: The antigen remains unidentified.

In the PCR, 60 Vbeta and 13 Jbeta primers were used. The data were produced by immunoSEQ multiplex PCR, yet TCRdb's version contains in-frame clones alone and is incomplete. Altogether approximately 150,000 clones are present, roughly four fifths being singletons, with the ten largest covering approximately 2.4%. The CDR3 covers 15 residues. The V and J ends lost 1 base and 6 bases, in that order; junction bases with no gene match: 8. CDR1 SGHTA and CDR2 FQGNSA come from the germline V gene. The source of this sequence is a female donor in good health and CMV-seronegative. The sequenced sample consisted of PBMCs. The chain is built from TRBV7-2 and TRBJ2-7; 8 bases fit TRBD1. The CDR3 nucleotides are TGTGCCAGCAGCTTAGTCCCCGGACAGGGTAGCGAGCAGTACTTC. Its protein is CASSLVPGQGSEQYF.